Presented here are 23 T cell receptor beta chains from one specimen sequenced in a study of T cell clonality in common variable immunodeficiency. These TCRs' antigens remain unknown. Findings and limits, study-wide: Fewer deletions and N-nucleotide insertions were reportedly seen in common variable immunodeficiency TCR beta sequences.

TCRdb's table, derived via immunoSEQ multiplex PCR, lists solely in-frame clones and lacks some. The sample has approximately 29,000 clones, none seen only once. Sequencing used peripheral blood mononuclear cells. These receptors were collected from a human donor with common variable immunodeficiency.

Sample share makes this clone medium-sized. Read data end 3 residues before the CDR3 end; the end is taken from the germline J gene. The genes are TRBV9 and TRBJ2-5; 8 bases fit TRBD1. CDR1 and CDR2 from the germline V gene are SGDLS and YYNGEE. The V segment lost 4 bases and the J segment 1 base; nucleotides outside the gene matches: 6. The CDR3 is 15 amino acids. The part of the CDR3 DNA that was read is TGTGCCAGCAGCACCCGAGGACAGGGCCAAGAGACC. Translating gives CASSTRGQGQET. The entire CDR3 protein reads CASSTRGQGQETQYF.

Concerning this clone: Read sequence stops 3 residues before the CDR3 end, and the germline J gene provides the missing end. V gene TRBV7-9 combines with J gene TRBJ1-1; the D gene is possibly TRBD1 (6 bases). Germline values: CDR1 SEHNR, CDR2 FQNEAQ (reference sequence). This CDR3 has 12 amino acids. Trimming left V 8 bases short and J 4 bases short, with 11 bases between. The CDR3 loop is CASSQGSTEAFF. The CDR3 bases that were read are TGTGCCAGCTCCCAGGGGTCCACTGAA.

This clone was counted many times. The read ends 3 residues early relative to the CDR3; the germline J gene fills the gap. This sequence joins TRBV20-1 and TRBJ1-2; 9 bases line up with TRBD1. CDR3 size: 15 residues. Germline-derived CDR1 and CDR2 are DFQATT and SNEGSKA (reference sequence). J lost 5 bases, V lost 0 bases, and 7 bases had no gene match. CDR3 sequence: CSARDSGTGFYGYTF. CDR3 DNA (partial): TGCAGTGCTAGAGACTCCGGGACAGGGTTTTATGGC.

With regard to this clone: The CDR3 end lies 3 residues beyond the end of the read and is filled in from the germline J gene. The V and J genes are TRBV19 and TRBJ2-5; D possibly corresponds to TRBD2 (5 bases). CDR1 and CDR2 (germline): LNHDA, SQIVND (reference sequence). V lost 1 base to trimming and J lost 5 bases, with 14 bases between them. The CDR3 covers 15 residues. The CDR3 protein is CASSIGSSGSETQYF. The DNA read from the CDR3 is TGTGCCAGTAGTATAGGGTCTTCGGGGTCGGAGACC.

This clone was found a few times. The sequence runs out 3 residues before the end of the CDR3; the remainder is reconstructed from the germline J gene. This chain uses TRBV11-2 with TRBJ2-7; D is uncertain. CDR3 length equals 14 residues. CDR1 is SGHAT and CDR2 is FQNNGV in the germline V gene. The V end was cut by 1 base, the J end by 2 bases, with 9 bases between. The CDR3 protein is CASSLVRDTYEQYF. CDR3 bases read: TGTGCCAGCAGCTTAGTCAGAGATACCTACGAG.

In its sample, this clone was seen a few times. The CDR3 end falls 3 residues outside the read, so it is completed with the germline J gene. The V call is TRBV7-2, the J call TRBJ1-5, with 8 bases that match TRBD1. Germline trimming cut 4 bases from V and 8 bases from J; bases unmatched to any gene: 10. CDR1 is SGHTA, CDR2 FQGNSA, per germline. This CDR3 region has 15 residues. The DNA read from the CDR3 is TGTGCCAGCAGCTCCCGGACAGGGACGATGGAGCCC. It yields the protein CASSSRTGTMEP. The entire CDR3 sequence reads CASSSRTGTMEPQHF.

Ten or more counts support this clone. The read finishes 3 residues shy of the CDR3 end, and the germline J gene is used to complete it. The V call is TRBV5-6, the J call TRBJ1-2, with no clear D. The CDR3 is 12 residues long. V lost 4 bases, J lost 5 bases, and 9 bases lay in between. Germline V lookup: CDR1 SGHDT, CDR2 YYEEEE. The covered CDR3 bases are TGTGCCAGCAGCCTACGTTTGTATGGC. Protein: CASSLRLYG. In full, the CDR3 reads CASSLRLYGYTF. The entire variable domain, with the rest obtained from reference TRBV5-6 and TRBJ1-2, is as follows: DAGVTQSPTHLIKTRGQQVTLRCSPKSGHDTVSWYQQALGQGPQFIFQYYEEEERQRGNFPDRFSGHQFPNYSSELNVNALLLGDSALYLCASSLRLYGYTFGSGTRLTVV.

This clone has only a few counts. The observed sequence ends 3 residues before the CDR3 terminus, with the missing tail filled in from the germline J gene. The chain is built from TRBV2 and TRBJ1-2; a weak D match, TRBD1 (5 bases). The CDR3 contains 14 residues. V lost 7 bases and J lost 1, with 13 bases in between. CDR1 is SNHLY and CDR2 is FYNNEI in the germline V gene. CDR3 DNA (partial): TGTGCCAGCATGAGAGGGACTATTAACTATGGC. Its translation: CASMRGTINYG. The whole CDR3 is CASMRGTINYGYTF.

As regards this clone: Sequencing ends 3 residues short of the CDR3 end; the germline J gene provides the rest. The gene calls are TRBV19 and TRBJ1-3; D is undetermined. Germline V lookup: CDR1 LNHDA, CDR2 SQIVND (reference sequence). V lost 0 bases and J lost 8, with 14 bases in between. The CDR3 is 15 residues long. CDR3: CASSIDGFSADTIYF. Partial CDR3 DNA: TGTGCCAGTAGTATAGATGGGTTCTCCGCGGACACC.

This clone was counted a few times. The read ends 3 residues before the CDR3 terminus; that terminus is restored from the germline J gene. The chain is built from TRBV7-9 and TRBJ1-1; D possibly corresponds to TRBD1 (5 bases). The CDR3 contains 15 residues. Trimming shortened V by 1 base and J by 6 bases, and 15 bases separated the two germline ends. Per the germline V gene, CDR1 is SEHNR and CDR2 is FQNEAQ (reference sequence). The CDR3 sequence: CASSLEGRGSSEAFF. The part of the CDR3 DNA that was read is TGTGCCAGCAGCTTAGAGGGAAGGGGCAGTTCTGAA.

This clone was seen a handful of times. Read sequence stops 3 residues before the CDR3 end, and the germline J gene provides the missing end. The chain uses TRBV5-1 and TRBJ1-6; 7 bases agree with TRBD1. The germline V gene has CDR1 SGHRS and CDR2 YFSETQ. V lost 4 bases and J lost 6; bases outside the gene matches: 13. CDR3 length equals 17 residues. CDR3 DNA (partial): TGCGCCAGCAGCCAATTTATAGGGGGCTCTCGTAATTCACCC. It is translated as CASSQFIGGSRNSP. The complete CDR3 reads CASSQFIGGSRNSPLHF.

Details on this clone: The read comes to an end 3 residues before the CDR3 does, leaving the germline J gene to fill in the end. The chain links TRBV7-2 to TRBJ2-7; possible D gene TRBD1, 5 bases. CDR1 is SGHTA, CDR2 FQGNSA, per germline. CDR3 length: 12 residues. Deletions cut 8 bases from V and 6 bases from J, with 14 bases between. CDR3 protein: CASRAGRGEQYF. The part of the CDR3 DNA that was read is TGTGCCAGCCGGGCAGGGCGCGGCGAG.

CDR3 bases read: TGTGCCAGCAGCTTGTCGGGGGGCGAG. It specifies CASSLSGGE. The whole CDR3 sequence is CASSLSGGEQYF. This chain connects TRBV7-6 to TRBJ2-7, with TRBD2 identical over 7 bases. The CDR3 end lies 3 residues beyond the end of the read and is filled in from the germline J gene. The germline gives CDR1 SGHVS, CDR2 FNYEAQ. J gave up 6 bases and V 3 bases, and 2 bases lay outside the gene matches. The CDR3 runs 12 residues.

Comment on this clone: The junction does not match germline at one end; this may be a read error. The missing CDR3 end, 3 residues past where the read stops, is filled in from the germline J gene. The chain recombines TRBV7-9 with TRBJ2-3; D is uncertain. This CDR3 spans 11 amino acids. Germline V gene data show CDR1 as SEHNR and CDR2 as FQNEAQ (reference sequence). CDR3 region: CSSSSQDTQYF. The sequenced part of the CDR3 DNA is TGTTCCAGCAGCTCCCAAGATACG.

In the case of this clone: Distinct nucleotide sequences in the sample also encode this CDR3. The part of the CDR3 DNA that was read is TGTGCCAGCAGCCCGACAGGGTCCCCCTACGAG. Encoded protein: CASSPTGSPYE. The full CDR3 is CASSPTGSPYEQYF. This chain links TRBV7-3 with TRBJ2-7; TRBD1 aligns across 7 bases. Sequencing ends 3 residues short of the CDR3 end; the germline J gene provides the rest. CDR1 and CDR2 from the germline V gene are SGHTA and FQGTGA. The CDR3 is made up of 14 amino acids. V lost 5 bases, J lost 2 bases, and 6 bases stayed unmatched.

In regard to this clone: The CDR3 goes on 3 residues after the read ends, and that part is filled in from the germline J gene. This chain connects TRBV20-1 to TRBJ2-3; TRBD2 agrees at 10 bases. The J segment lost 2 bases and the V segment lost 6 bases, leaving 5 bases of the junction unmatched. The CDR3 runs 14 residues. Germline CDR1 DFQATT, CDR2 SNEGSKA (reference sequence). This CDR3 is CSAKAGGFTDTQYF. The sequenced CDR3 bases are TGCAGTGCCAAAGCGGGGGGGTTCACAGATACG.

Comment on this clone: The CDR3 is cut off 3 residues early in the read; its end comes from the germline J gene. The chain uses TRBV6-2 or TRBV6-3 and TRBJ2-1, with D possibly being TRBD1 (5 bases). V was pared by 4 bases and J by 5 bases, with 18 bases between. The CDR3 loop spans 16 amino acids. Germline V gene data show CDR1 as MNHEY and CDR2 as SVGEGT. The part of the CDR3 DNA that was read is TGTGCCAGCAGTTTGACCATTTTAAGGGGAAACAATGAG. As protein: CASSLTILRGNNE. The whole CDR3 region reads CASSLTILRGNNEQFF.

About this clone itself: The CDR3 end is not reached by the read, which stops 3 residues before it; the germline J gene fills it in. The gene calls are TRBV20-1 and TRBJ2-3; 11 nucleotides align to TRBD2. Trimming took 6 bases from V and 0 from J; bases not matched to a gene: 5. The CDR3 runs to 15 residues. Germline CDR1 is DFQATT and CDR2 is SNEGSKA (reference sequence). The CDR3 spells CSAPGTSGSTDTQYF. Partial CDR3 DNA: TGCAGTGCGCCCGGGACTAGCGGTAGCACAGATACG.

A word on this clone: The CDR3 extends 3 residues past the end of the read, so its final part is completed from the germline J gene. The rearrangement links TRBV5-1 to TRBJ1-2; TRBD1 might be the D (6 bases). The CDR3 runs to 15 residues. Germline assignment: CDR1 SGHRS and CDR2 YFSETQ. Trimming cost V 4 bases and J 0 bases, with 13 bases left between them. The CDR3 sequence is CASSLPDSSNYGYTF. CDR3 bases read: TGCGCCAGCAGCCTACCGGACAGTTCTAACTATGGC.

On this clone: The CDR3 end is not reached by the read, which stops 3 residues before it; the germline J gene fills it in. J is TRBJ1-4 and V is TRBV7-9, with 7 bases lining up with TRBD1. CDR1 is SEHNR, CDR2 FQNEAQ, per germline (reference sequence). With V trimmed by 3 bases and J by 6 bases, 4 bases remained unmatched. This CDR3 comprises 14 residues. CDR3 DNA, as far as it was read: TGTGCCAGCAGCTTGAGACAGGGAGATGAAAAA. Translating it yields CASSLRQGDEK. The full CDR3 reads CASSLRQGDEKLFF.

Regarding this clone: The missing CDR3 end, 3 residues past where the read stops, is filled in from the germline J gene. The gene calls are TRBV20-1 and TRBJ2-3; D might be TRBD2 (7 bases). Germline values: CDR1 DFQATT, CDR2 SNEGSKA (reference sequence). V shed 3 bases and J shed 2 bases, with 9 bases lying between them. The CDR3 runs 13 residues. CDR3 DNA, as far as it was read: TGCAGTGCTAGTGGGGGGGCCACAGATACG. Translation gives CSASGGATDT. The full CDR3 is CSASGGATDTQYF.

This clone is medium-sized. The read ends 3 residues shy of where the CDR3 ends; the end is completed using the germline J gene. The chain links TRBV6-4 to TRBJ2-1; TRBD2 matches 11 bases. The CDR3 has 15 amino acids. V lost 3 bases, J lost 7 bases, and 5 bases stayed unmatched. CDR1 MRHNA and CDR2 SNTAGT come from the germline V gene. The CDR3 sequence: CASSEGSGGANEQFF. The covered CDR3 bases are TGTGCCAGCAGTGAGGGTAGCGGGGGGGCGAATGAG.

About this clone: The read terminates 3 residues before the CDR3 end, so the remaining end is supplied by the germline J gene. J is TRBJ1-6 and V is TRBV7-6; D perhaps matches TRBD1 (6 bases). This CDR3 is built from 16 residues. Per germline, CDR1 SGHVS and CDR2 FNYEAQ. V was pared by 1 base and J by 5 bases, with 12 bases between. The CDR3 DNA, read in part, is TGTGCCAGCAGCTTAGGGGGGCCTGCTGATAATTCACCC. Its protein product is CASSLGGPADNSP. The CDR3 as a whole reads CASSLGGPADNSPLHF.